The sequence of this TCR beta chain was determined in a study of T cells expressing NK-cell markers (dated by TCRdb to the early 2020s). About the investigation overall: TCR beta-chain repertoires were profiled in sorted CD3+CD56+NKG2C+, CD3+CD56+NKG2C- and CD3+CD56-NKG2C+ T-cell subsets from seven or eight donors. Among the eight sequenced donors, only one was HCMV-seronegative, while the other seven were HCMV-seropositive. Randomly selected healthy volunteers, three men and five women, were used as the eight sequenced donors. Libraries were sequenced as 2 x 150 bp reads on Illumina HiSeq 2000/2500, MiSeq or NextSeq.

What the authors observed across the whole study: In over 5 donors, the dominant CD3+CD56+NKG2C+ clonotypes were among the top 10 CD8+ clonotypes and accounted for about 1.0-7.5% of CD8+ T cells. Those dominant clonotypes were again the most abundant among CD3+CD56-NKG2C+ cells in a handful of donors, at roughly 25-60.1%. It remained unclear whether the expanded NKG2C-expressing T cell clones were specific for HCMV antigens.

Remarks on this clonotype: Its antigen has not been determined.

Instrument used: Illumina HiSeq 2000. TCR beta cDNA libraries were prepared using 5'RACE template switching, which introduced a universal primer site and unique molecular identifiers. cDNA synthesis was primed from the TCR beta constant segment, followed by two successive PCR amplification steps. Processing in the source paper ran as follows. Reads were demultiplexed and grouped by UMI with MIGEC, and clonotypes were assembled and quantified with MiTCR. To exclude erroneous sequences, only TCR cDNA sequences supported by at least two reads were retained. The tcR package was used for downstream repertoire analysis, and clonotypes were matched across fractions by CDR3 nucleotide sequence plus V segment. Antigen specificity was annotated against VDJdb with VDJmatch, allowing one amino acid substitution in CDR3. TCRdb reprocessed the reads and assigns one entry to each CDR3 protein sequence, leaving out DNA. TCRdb, not the authors, supplied the V and J calls. The sample table records about 460,000 distinct CDR3 sequences. Approximately 1.4% of the sample is in the top ten clones.

The germline V gene encodes CDR1 MGHRA and CDR2 YSYEKL. The CDR3 numbers 16 residues from cysteine through phenylalanine. No DNA was logged. HCMV serostatus was determined by detecting HCMV-specific IgG in serum with a commercial ELISA kit. Ficoll density gradient centrifugation was used to isolate peripheral blood mononuclear cells from blood. This TCR was sampled from a woman in her fifties or sixties in good health. Donor details come from another sample of the same person, matched by shared clones. The sample consisted of blood T cells: a sorted CD56 or NKG2C T cell subset, CD4+ or CD8+ T cells, or bulk PBMC T cells (not recorded which). The receptor chain draws on TRBV4-1 and TRBJ1-5; the D gene TCRdb calls, TRBD1, cannot be checked with no DNA. For the CDR3, the sequence is CASSQERGQGSQPQHF.